This T cell receptor (beta chain) was documented in a study of glioma-infiltrating T cells (dated by TCRdb to 2016 to 2018). About the study as a whole: The study sequenced TCR alpha- and beta-chain repertoires from glioma tissue, from non-neoplastic brain tissue and from matched peripheral blood mononuclear cells. The paired cohort comprised three low-grade glioma patients, about eight primary glioblastoma patients and three non-glioma patients contributing non-neoplastic brain tissue. To gauge divergence between tissue and blood T-cell populations, every tissue-infiltrating repertoire was compared against the peripheral blood repertoire from the same patient. Overall study results and their limits: VJ-independent divergence between tissue and blood was lower than expected in non-neoplastic patients but higher than expected in all gliomas, particularly low-grade gliomas. Tissue and blood shared very few CDR3 sequences, a result attributed to high CDR3 diversity and limited sampling. Group comparisons rested on small numbers: three non-neoplastic, three low-grade glioma and several glioblastoma patients.

Details on this clonotype: The antigen it binds to is not known. A much bigger clone sits one base away, suggesting this may be a read error.

Trimmed from V: 6 bases; trimmed from J: 6 bases; junction bases lacking a gene match: 8. The CDR3, cysteine through phenylalanine, is 14 amino acids long. CDR3 DNA is the only sequence kept; it has 42 bases, read in frame from the first base. The germline V gene provides CDR1 MNHNS and CDR2 SASEGT. TCR alpha and beta CDR3 regions were amplified with the iRepertoire nested amplicon-rescue multiplex PCR (arm-PCR) platform from RNA. The input for one-step reverse transcription and amplification was 100-400 ng of either tissue mRNA or PBMC total RNA. Following bead purification, Illumina adapters were added through a secondary multiplex PCR, and the libraries were then gel-purified between 200 and 400 bp. The libraries contained internal 6-nucleotide barcodes that were used for demultiplexing. Sequencing of libraries was performed on an Illumina MiSeq with 2x220 or 2x250 nucleotide paired-end reads. As for the authors' bioinformatics: Paired reads were merged with FLASH 1.2.11 and aligned to the GRCh37 human genome with BWA-MEM before extracting TRA and TRB reads. For V and J assignment, an IMGT-derived reference of cassette sequences and CDR3 motifs that included pseudogenes was used. Reads were translated in three frames, and productive CDR3s were defined as those with a C...FGXG motif and no stop codons. A clonotype was defined as a unique combination of a V-J cassette pair and a CDR3 amino acid sequence. Reads were filtered by Hamming distance, thresholded by each sample's sequence error rate in mapped regions. TCRdb passed the public sequencing reads through fastp at Q25 and MiXCR, retaining productive beta sequences. Each entry merges the rows of one CDR3 protein and shows their most common DNA and genes. These V and J calls derive from TCRdb rather than the authors' analysis. In all, the sample holds some 160,000 distinct CDR3 sequences, and around 40% of those were seen once. In total, the top ten clones hold about 5.2% of the sample.

The V gene is TRBV6-1 and the J gene is TRBJ2-1; a stretch of 7 junction bases matches TRBD1. This sequence was found in a human donor with low-grade glioma or glioblastoma, undergoing nonglioma brain surgery, or in good health (not recorded which). The sequenced sample consisted of glioma tissue, nonneoplastic brain tissue, or PBMCs (not recorded which). The nucleotide sequence reads TGTGCCAGCAGAACACCGACAGGGTCCAATGAGCAGTTCTTC. This gives the protein CASRTPTGSNEQFF.